This TCR beta chain was retrieved from a study of cytomegalovirus exposure and HLA in healthy donors. Trimming left V 1 base short and J 5 bases short, with 9 bases between. The CDR3 is 14 amino acids. CDR1 and CDR2 (germline): SGHRS, YFSETQ. Study-wide findings and caveats: Researchers counted around 180 TCR beta chains as cytomegalovirus-associated. Cytomegalovirus status was reportedly diagnosed by the classifier with high sensitivity and specificity.

Generated by immunoSEQ multiplex PCR, the TCRdb table keeps only in-frame clones and is missing some. The sample gives about 250,000 clones, more than 75% of which show up once; around 12% is in the top ten. To note about this clone: Its specificity is unknown.

This TCR was sampled from a young man in good health and CMV-seropositive. The rearrangement joins TRBV5-1 to TRBJ2-2; no firm D call. Sequencing was performed on PBMCs. The CDR3 here is CASSLSAATGELFF. DNA for the CDR3: TGCGCCAGCAGCTTGTCGGCAGCTACCGGGGAGCTGTTTTTT.